A single sample is the source of the 25 T cell receptor beta chains below, sequenced in a study of shared clonotypes between healthy human individuals. TCRdb keeps only in-frame clones here, not all; method: immunoSEQ multiplex PCR. The repertoire includes about 2,500,000 clones, about 92% of them detected once, and around 0.15% sits in the top ten. Sequencing was carried out using naive CD4+ T cells sorted from blood. Subset of the sample: CD45RA+ positively selected. Receptor source: a man younger than 35 in good health.

This clone was observed once. The genes are TRBV21-1 and TRBJ2-1; the table gives TRBD2 as D, unverified against the DNA. TRBV21-1 represents a pseudogene. The CDR3 has 16 amino acids. The CDR3 DNA follows: TGTGCCAGCATCCCACGGTCGCGGGGGCCCTACAATGAGCAGTTCTTC. Its protein product is CASIPRSRGPYNEQFF.

On this clone: Other DNA sequences in this sample translate to the same CDR3. The chain carries TRBV20-1 and TRBJ1-2, with 7 positions matching TRBD1. The CDR3 totals 11 residues. Germline values: CDR1 DFQATT, CDR2 SNEGSKA (reference sequence). Trimming cost V 4 bases and J 7 bases; bases outside gene matches: 3. CDR3 DNA sequence: TGCAGTGCTACCCACAGGGGTGGCTACACCTTC. It encodes CSATHRGGYTF.

V and J are TRBV5-1 and TRBJ2-6; the D is unclear. Germline V gene lookup returns CDR1 SGHRS and CDR2 YFSETQ. This CDR3 is 14 amino acids long. Trimming took off 3 bases at V and 4 bases at J, with 8 bases between the two ends. The CDR3 DNA reads as TGCGCCAGCAGCTCCCCTGGGGGGGCCAACGTCCTGACTTTC. It codes for CASSSPGGANVLTF.

The V call is TRBV19, the J call TRBJ1-2; 8 bases map to TRBD1. The CDR3 extends over 14 amino acids. The germline V gene encodes CDR1 LNHDA and CDR2 SQIVND (reference sequence). J lost 6 bases, V lost 5 bases, and 8 bases had no gene match. CDR3 sequence (DNA): TGTGCCAGTAGTTTCTCGGGACAGGTAAATGGCTACACCTTC. This codes for CASSFSGQVNGYTF.

The V and J genes are TRBV29-1 and TRBJ1-2; 10 bases match TRBD1. Germline-derived CDR1 and CDR2 are SQVTM and ANQGSEA. The CDR3 runs 11 residues. J lost 6 bases, V lost 6 bases, and 1 base had no gene match. CDR3 bases: TGCAGCGTGGGACAGGGGAATGGCTACACCTTC. It translates to CSVGQGNGYTF.

The chain combines TRBV4-1 with TRBJ1-5; D is possibly TRBD1 (5 bases). V was pared by 5 bases and J by 2 bases, with 19 bases between. Germline CDR1 MGHRA, CDR2 YSYEKL. The CDR3 consists of 17 residues. CDR3 coding DNA: TGCGCCAGCAGCTACTACTGGACACCGCCAGGCAATCAGCCCCAGCATTTT. This encodes CASSYYWTPPGNQPQHF.

This clone has just one count. This rearrangement joins TRBV7-8 to TRBJ1-5, with 10 bases that match TRBD1. There are 15 residues in the CDR3. V lost 5 bases, J lost 6 bases, and 7 bases stayed unmatched. Germline V gene data show CDR1 as SGHVS and CDR2 as FQNEAQ. The CDR3 reads CASSPRDRGFQPQHF. As DNA, the CDR3 is TGTGCCAGCAGCCCCCGGGACAGGGGTTTTCAGCCCCAGCATTTT. Full variable domain (rest looked up from reference TRBV7-8 and TRBJ1-5): GAGVSQSPRYKVAKRGQDVALRCDPISGHVSLFWYQQALGQGPEFLTYFQNEAQLDKSGLPSDRFFAERPEGSVSTLKIQRTQQEDSAVYLCASSPRDRGFQPQHFGDGTRLSIL.

The J gene is TRBJ1-5, the V gene TRBV21-1; the listed D gene, TRBD1, was not tested against the DNA. TRBV21-1 is annotated as a pseudogene. The CDR3 has 17 amino acids. CDR3 region: CASSNGPDTNSNQPQHF. The CDR3, as DNA: TGTGCCAGCAGCAACGGGCCGGACACCAATAGCAATCAGCCCCAGCATTTT.

A few counts support this clone. The CDR3 DNA is TGTGCCAGCAGTGGGGGGCAGAACCGCAATCAGCCCCAGCATTTT. This codes for CASSGGQNRNQPQHF. This chain connects TRBV2 to TRBJ1-5; D may be TRBD1 (6 bases). CDR1 and CDR2 from the germline V gene are SNHLY and FYNNEI. The CDR3 has 15 residues. V lost 4 bases to trimming and J lost 2 bases, with 12 bases between them. The entire variable domain, with the rest obtained from reference TRBV2 and TRBJ1-5, is as follows: EPEVTQTPSHQVTQMGQEVILRCVPISNHLYFYWYRQILGQKVEFLVSFYNNEISEKSEIFDDQFSVERPDGSNFTLKIRSTKLEDSAMYFCASSGGQNRNQPQHFGDGTRLSIL.

The chain joins TRBV14 to TRBJ1-6; no reliable D call. This CDR3 has 17 residues. Germline V gene lookup returns CDR1 SGHDN and CDR2 FVKESK. Between the trimmed V and J ends, which lost 0 bases and 0 bases, there was a span of 9 bases. The CDR3: CASSQDVGSSYNSPLHF. The CDR3 nucleotides read TGTGCCAGCAGCCAAGATGTGGGGAGCTCCTATAATTCACCCCTCCACTTT.

CDR3 nucleotides: TGTGCCAGCACCGACAGATATGGCTACACCTTC. Its translation is CASTDRYGYTF. The J gene is TRBJ1-2, the V gene TRBV25-1; D is possibly TRBD1 (5 bases). V was cut by 7 bases and J by 5 bases, with 8 bases left in between. CDR3 size: 11 residues. CDR1 and CDR2 from the germline V gene are MGHDK and SYGVNS.

The J gene is TRBJ2-2, the V gene TRBV6-1; D gene unclear. Germline loops: CDR1 MNHNS, CDR2 SASEGT. Trimming cost V 4 bases and J 3 bases, with 6 bases left between them. CDR3 size: 13 residues. Here the CDR3 DNA reads TGTGCCAGCAGTGGCAGCCACACCGGGGAGCTGTTTTTT. It specifies CASSGSHTGELFF.

This chain uses TRBV27 with TRBJ2-7; the match to TRBD1 covers 9 bases. This CDR3 is 15 amino acids long. Trimming took 2 bases from V and 3 from J; bases not matched to a gene: 5. Germline V lookup: CDR1 MNHEY, CDR2 SMNVEV (reference sequence). CDR3 nucleotides: TGTGCCAGCAGTTTAGGTGGGACAGGGAACTACGAGCAGTACTTC. Amino acid sequence: CASSLGGTGNYEQYF.

This clone was seen more than once but under ten times. V and J are TRBV6-5 and TRBJ1-6, with a possible D match to TRBD1 (5 bases). Germline-derived CDR1 and CDR2 are MNHEY and SVGAGI. V lost 2 bases and J 7 bases, leaving 15 bases between the germline ends. The CDR3 loop spans 16 amino acids. The CDR3 sequence is CASSYRGSNFNSPLHF. DNA of the CDR3: TGTGCCAGCAGTTACCGGGGGTCCAACTTCAATTCACCCCTCCACTTT.

The chain has TRBV6-5 and TRBJ1-1, with a tentative D call TRBD1 (5 bases). The germline V gene has CDR1 MNHEY and CDR2 SVGAGI. Trimming left V 7 bases short and J 6 bases short, with 15 bases between. CDR3 length equals 13 residues. The CDR3 sequence is CASILMGGAEAFF. The CDR3 coding sequence is TGTGCCAGCATCCTAATGGGAGGGGCTGAAGCTTTCTTT.

V usage is TRBV27 and J usage is TRBJ1-2, with 7 positions matching TRBD1. This CDR3 is built from 12 residues. Germline CDR1 is MNHEY and CDR2 is SMNVEV (reference sequence). The junction had 3 bases not matched to a gene; V was cut back by 3 bases and J by 8 bases. The CDR3 DNA follows: TGTGCCAGCAGTTTCAGGGGGGCCGGCTACACCTTC. This codes for CASSFRGAGYTF.

This clone turned up a few times. The chain uses TRBV30 and TRBJ1-6, with D possibly TRBD1 on 6 matching bases. Trimming took off 1 base at V and 10 bases at J, with 17 bases between the two ends. This CDR3 has 15 residues. CDR1 and CDR2 (germline): GTSNPN, SVGIG (reference sequence). In DNA form, the CDR3 reads TGTGCCTGGAGTGGCCCAACAGGGCGTAGGTCACCCCTCCACTTT. Residues: CAWSGPTGRRSPLHF. Drawing the rest from reference TRBV30 and TRBJ1-6, the complete variable domain is SQTIHQWPATLVQPVGSPLSLECTVEGTSNPNLYWYRQAAGRGLQLLFYSVGIGQISSEVPQNLSASRPQDRQFILSSKKLLLSDSGFYLCAWSGPTGRRSPLHFGNGTRLTVT.

The V call is TRBV18, the J call TRBJ2-4; 9 bases are shared with TRBD1. Germline V lookup: CDR1 KGHSH, CDR2 LQKENI. The CDR3 runs 15 residues. Germline trimming cut 3 bases from V and 5 bases from J; bases unmatched to any gene: 5. The CDR3 protein is CASSPGQGGQNIQYF. CDR3 nucleotides: TGTGCCAGCTCACCGGGACAGGGAGGCCAAAACATTCAGTACTTC.

The chain carries TRBV6-1 and TRBJ1-4, with 7 bases that match TRBD1. V trimming: 4 bases; J trimming: 4 bases; junction bases outside the gene matches: 6. The CDR3 totals 15 residues. Germline V CDR1 and CDR2: MNHNS, SASEGT. The CDR3 region has the DNA TGTGCCAGCAGTGGCCCAGGGGGTGTTAATGAAAAACTGTTTTTT. It specifies CASSGPGGVNEKLFF.

V usage is TRBV19 and J usage is TRBJ1-6; D is possibly TRBD1 (6 bases). V was pared by 6 bases and J by 9 bases, with 15 bases between. There are 14 residues in the CDR3. Germline loops: CDR1 LNHDA, CDR2 SQIVND (reference sequence). CDR3 DNA sequence: TGTGCCAGTAGGCTGGGGGACATATCTTCACCCCTCCACTTT. Amino acids: CASRLGDISSPLHF. Supplemented by reference TRBV19 and TRBJ1-6, the full variable domain reads DGGITQSPKYLFRKEGQNVTLSCEQNLNHDAMYWYRQDPGQGLRLIYYSQIVNDFQKGDIAEGYSVSREKKESFPLTVTSAQKNPTAFYLCASRLGDISSPLHFGNGTRLTVT.

V and J are TRBV19 and TRBJ1-5, with D unresolved. Germline V gene sequence: CDR1 LNHDA, CDR2 SQIVND (reference sequence). V gave up 8 bases and J gave up 3 bases, with 11 bases separating them. CDR3 size: 13 residues. The CDR3 DNA is TGTGCCAGTGGCCAGGCCATCAATCAGCCCCAGCATTTT. Its translation is CASGQAINQPQHF.

This chain joins TRBV30 and TRBJ2-7; D possibly corresponds to TRBD2 (6 bases). Germline assignment: CDR1 GTSNPN and CDR2 SVGIG (reference sequence). The ends were cut back, 1 base at V and 7 bases at J, with 20 bases in the middle. This CDR3 comprises 15 residues. For the CDR3, the DNA is TGTGCCTGGAGTGGCGGACCCCAGGTGGGGGGTGAGCAGTACTTC. Translation: CAWSGGPQVGGEQYF.

V gene TRBV18 combines with J gene TRBJ2-3, with 8 bases matching TRBD2. The germline V gene encodes CDR1 KGHSH and CDR2 LQKENI. CDR3 length equals 15 residues. V lost 2 bases, J lost 4 bases, and 5 bases stayed unmatched. CDR3 nucleotides: TGTGCCAGCTCACCAAGCGGGAGAGACTCAGATACGCAGTATTTT. The encoded protein is CASSPSGRDSDTQYF.

Comments on this clone: Other DNA variants within this sample encode the same CDR3. The rearrangement joins TRBV7-2 to TRBJ1-5; D unresolved. The V and J ends lost 0 bases and 2 bases respectively, with 5 bases between them. CDR1 and CDR2 (germline): SGHTA, FQGNSA. This CDR3 comprises 14 residues. The DNA for the CDR3 is TGTGCCAGCAGCTTAGCTGGGGGCAATCAGCCCCAGCATTTT. Amino acids: CASSLAGGNQPQHF.

The J gene is TRBJ1-5, the V gene TRBV5-4, with D uncertain. The CDR3 is 17 residues long. Trimming stripped 4 bases from V and 1 base from J, with 18 bases between. Germline CDR1 reads SGHNT; CDR2 reads YYREEE (reference sequence). The CDR3 region has the DNA TGTGCCAGCAGCCAAGACTGGGCGGCGTTGAGCAATCAGCCCCAGCATTTT. Its translation is CASSQDWAALSNQPQHF.